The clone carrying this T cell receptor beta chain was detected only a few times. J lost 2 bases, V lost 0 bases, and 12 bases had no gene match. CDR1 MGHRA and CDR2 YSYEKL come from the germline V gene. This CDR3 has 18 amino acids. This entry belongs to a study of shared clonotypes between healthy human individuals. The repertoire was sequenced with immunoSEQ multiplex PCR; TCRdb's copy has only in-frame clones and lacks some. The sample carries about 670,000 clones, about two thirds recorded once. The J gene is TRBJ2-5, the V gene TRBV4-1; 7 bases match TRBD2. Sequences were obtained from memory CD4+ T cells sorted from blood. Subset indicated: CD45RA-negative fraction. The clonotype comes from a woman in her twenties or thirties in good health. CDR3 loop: CASSQDGGGGSRQETQYF. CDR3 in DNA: TGCGCCAGCAGCCAAGATGGGGGTGGCGGGAGTAGGCAAGAGACCCAGTACTTC.